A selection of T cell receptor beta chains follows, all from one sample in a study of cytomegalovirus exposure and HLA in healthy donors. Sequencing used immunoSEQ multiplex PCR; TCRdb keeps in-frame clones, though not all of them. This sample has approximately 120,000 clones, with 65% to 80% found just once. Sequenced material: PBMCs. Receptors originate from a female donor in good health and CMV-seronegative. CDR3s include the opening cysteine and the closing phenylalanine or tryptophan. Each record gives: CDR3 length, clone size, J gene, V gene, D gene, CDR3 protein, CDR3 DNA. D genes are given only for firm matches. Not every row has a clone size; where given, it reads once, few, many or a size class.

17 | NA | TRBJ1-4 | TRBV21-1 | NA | CASSCSPPSATNEKLFF | TGTGCCAGCAGTTGCAGCCCACCGAGCGCAACTAATGAAAAACTGTTTTTT
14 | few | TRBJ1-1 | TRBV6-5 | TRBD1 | CASSSYPGQEEAFF | TGTGCCAGCAGTTCTTACCCTGGACAGGAAGAAGCTTTCTTT
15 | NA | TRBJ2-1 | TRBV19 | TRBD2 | CASINSGSSYNEQFF | TGTGCCAGTATTAATAGCGGGAGCTCCTACAATGAGCAGTTCTTC
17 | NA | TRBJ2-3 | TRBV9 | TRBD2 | CASSVVGSGGASDTQYF | TGTGCCAGCAGCGTAGTGGGTAGCGGGGGGGCCTCAGATACGCAGTATTTT
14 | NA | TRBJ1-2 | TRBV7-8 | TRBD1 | CASSEGTGDYGYTF | TGTGCCAGCAGCGAAGGGACAGGCGACTATGGCTACACCTTC
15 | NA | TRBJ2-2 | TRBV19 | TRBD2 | CASSALAGPVGELFF | TGTGCCAGTAGTGCATTAGCGGGGCCTGTCGGGGAGCTGTTTTTT
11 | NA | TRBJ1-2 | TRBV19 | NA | CATTDWYGYTF | TGTGCCACTACCGACTGGTATGGCTACACCTTC
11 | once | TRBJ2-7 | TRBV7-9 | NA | CAGGSSYEQYF | TGTGCCGGGGGGAGTTCCTACGAGCAGTACTTC
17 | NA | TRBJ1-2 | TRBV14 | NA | CASSHGPVRRANYGYTF | TGTGCCAGCAGCCATGGGCCGGTCAGGAGGGCTAACTATGGCTACACCTTC
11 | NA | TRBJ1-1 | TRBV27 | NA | CATRWGPEAFF | TGTGCCACCCGGTGGGGCCCTGAAGCTTTCTTT
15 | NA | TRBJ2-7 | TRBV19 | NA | CASSNFLRGAYEQYF | TGTGCCAGTAGTAATTTCCTTAGAGGAGCCTACGAGCAGTACTTC
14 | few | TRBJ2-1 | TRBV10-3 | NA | CAISDRGSYNEQFF | TGTGCCATCAGTGATAGGGGCTCCTACAATGAGCAGTTCTTC
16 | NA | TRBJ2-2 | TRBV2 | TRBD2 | CASSSRSGTTTGELFF | TGTGCCAGCAGTTCGCGATCCGGGACTACCACCGGGGAGCTGTTTTTT
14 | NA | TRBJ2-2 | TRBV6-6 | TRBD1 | CASGYRGNTGELFF | TGTGCCAGCGGATACAGGGGGAACACCGGGGAGCTGTTTTTT
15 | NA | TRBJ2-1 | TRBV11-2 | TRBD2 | CASSSGLAEPPEQFF | TGTGCCAGCAGCTCAGGACTAGCGGAGCCCCCTGAGCAGTTCTTC
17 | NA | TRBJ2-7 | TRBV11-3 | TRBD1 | CASSTRDRVLEGYEQYF | TGTGCCAGCAGCACCCGGGACAGGGTCTTGGAAGGCTACGAGCAGTACTTC
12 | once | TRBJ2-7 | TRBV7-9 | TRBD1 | CSSSGQEYEQYF | TGTTCCAGCAGTGGACAGGAGTACGAGCAGTACTTC
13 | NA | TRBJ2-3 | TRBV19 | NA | CASSTGRTDTQYF | TGTGCCAGTAGTACAGGGAGGACAGATACGCAGTATTTT
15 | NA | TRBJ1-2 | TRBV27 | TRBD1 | CASSPWTGVRYGYTF | TGTGCCAGCAGTCCATGGACAGGGGTGAGATATGGCTACACCTTC
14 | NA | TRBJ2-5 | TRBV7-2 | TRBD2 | CASSPGGRQETQYF | TGTGCCAGCAGCCCGGGGGGTCGGCAAGAGACCCAGTACTTC
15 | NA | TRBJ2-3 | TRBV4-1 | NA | CASSQDAGYTDTQYF | TGCGCCAGCAGCCAAGACGCGGGATACACAGATACGCAGTATTTT
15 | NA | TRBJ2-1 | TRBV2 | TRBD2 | CASSGLAGGHNEQFF | TGTGCCAGCAGCGGACTAGCGGGGGGGCACAATGAGCAGTTCTTC
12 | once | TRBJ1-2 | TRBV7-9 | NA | CASSPDDYGYTF | TGTGCCAGCAGCCCAGATGACTATGGCTACACCTTC
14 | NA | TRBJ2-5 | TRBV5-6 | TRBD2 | CASSILAAEETQYF | TGTGCCAGCAGCATCCTAGCGGCAGAAGAGACCCAGTACTTC
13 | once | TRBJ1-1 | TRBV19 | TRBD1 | CATADTGDTEAFF | TGTGCCACCGCAGATACAGGGGACACTGAAGCTTTCTTT
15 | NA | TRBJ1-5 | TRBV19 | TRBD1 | CASTRRGQDRQPQHF | TGTGCCAGTACCCGAAGGGGGCAGGATCGGCAGCCCCAGCATTTT
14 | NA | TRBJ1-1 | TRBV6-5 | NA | CASSYSPGDTEAFF | TGTGCCAGCAGTTACTCGCCAGGGGACACTGAAGCTTTCTTT
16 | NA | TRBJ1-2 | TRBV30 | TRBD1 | CAWSVRVRGLGDGYTF | TGTGCCTGGAGTGTACGGGTGAGGGGGCTGGGAGATGGCTACACCTTC
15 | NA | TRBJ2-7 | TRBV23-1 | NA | CASSQTWASPREQYF | TGCGCCAGCAGTCAAACGTGGGCCTCCCCCAGAGAGCAGTACTTC
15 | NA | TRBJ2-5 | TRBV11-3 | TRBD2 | CASSKTSGGPETQYF | TGTGCCAGCAGCAAGACTAGCGGGGGGCCAGAGACCCAGTACTTC
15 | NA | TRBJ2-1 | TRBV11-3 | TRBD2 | CASSETSGGAYEQFF | TGTGCCAGCAGCGAGACTAGCGGGGGGGCGTATGAGCAGTTCTTC